This T cell receptor beta chain emerged from a study of beta chain features in type 1 diabetes listed by TCRdb under 2018. Turning to the overall study: Patients and healthy donors did not differ in mean age, gender distribution, total cell number or subset yield. Naive and central memory subsets were obtained from all 30 or so donors, but regulatory and stem cell-like memory subsets were isolated from only 8 patients and 8 healthy donors. A total of just under 110,000,000 sorted cells were examined across all samples, and RNA yield correlated strongly with the number of cells per subset. In the study, recently diagnosed type 1 diabetes patients and matched healthy donors were compared on the TCRB repertoires of their sorted circulating CD4+ T cell subsets.

The High Capacity cDNA Reverse Transcription Kit was used to reverse transcribe all of the isolated RNA, meaning that expressed TCRB transcripts were what got sequenced. For stem cell-like memory T cell samples, survey-depth immunoSEQ sequencing was used, averaging about 940,000 total reads per sample. Sorted cells were lysed in RLT buffer, and RNA was extracted using DNase-treated RNeasy Micro or Mini kits according to cell number. Each cell subset was processed on its own to prevent cross-contamination, while patient and healthy donor samples were processed together. The immunoSEQ multiplex PCR was used to amplify TCRB sequences from cDNA, yielding 87-bp fragments that span the CDR3 region. The amplicons were sequenced using the Illumina HiSeq platform. The authors processed their data as follows. Synthetic template baselines were used to correct PCR bias computationally, reads within Hamming distance 2 were collapsed, and singletons that could not be merged were discarded. Reads were aligned against IMGT so that V, D and J genes, CDR3 length and insertions or deletions at six rearrangement sites could be assigned. Clonotype counts were normalized to sorted cell number within each subset before computing true diversity and Gini coefficients with the tcR R package. The overlap coefficient, calculated on TCRB nucleotide sequences, was used to measure repertoire sharing. Drawn from immuneACCESS, this table holds only the in-frame rearrangements with V and J called that TCRdb kept. Clones are partly lost; checked studies trace under half to an unresolved V gene and leave the rest unexplained. That table gives V, J and clone size, and the DNA gave D and trimming. The sample table shows approximately 120,000 clones, and about 40% are seen once. The top ten constitute about 0.07% of the sample.

A distance of 6 bases separates the germline ends of V and J, which lose 5 bases and 1 base respectively. Reading from cysteine to phenylalanine, the CDR3 counts 11 amino acids. Of the read, only the CDR3 DNA is kept; its 33 bases are in frame from base 1. From the germline V gene (reference sequence), CDR1 is DFQATT and CDR2 is SNEGSKA. Each donor gave one peripheral blood draw, roughly 110 mL on average, collected into heparinised tubes. A BD FACSAria II and a panel including CD45RO, CCR7, CD25, CD127, CD95 and CD27 were used to sort naive, central memory, regulatory and stem cell-like memory CD4+ T cells. All sorted populations exceeded 98% purity. PBMCs were isolated right away by Lymphoprep density gradient centrifugation and were stained directly, without culture. So that batch effects would be minimized, each experiment stained and sorted samples in pairs, pairing one healthy donor with one patient.

Here is what the overall study found, with its caveats: The naive, central memory and regulatory TCRB repertoires appeared to resemble one another more closely among patients than among healthy donors. Type 1 diabetes patients showed a moderate but significant shortening of TCRB CDR3 length in all four CD4+ subsets. HLA sub-analyses involved small numbers of individuals, so any influence of HLA type on TCRB rearrangement remained unresolved. Because cDNA rather than genomic DNA was sequenced, highly expressing activated cells could have been over-represented, although no difference in activation and CD3 levels was found between groups. PCR may preferentially amplify shorter templates, but because patient and control samples were amplified and corrected together, any resulting skew would affect both groups equally. At VDJ recombination sites, type 1 diabetes patients had fewer insertions and more deleted nucleotides, which implies abnormalities in thymic rearrangement.

This clone was seen a few times. This receptor's antigen is unknown. Base quality data are lacking; no much larger clone is found one base away. Sequencing used stem cell memory CD4+ T cells from blood. The label giving this sample's cell subset or site can be read as: stem cell-like memory CD4+ T cells. The chain couples TRBV20-1 to TRBJ2-7; too little of a D gene remains to name it. The TCR was taken from a woman younger than 30 in good health. The CDR3: CSAVTSYEQYF. The DNA sequence is as follows: TGCAGTGCTGTGACATCCTACGAGCAGTACTTC.